What follows is one T cell receptor (beta chain) and its context. This sample was taken from a study of T-cell reconstitution after alpha-beta-depleted transplantation in children. Unique molecular identifiers were incorporated into the prepared TCRbeta library. TCRdb processed the PCR reads anew with MiXCR; each CDR3 protein has one entry. The sample contains tens of thousands of distinct CDR3 sequences, about a sixth of which appear only once. The CDR3 runs to 15 residues. Germline V gene sequence: CDR1 WNHNN, CDR2 SYGVQD (reference sequence). J was trimmed by 9 bases and V by 6 bases; bases with no gene match: 9.

This chain links TRBV10-1 with TRBJ2-1, with 12 bases aligning to TRBD2. The sequencing here drew on PBMCs, mostly from graft donor cells, taken 360 days after TCRalphabeta/CD19-depleted stem cell transplant. This TCR derives from a male patient aged 2 to 10 who had a stem cell transplant for acute lymphoblastic leukemia, so the T cells may come from the graft donor. CDR3 in amino acids: CASRSGTSGLGEQFF. The CDR3 region has the DNA TGCGCCAGCAGGTCCGGGACTAGCGGGCTCGGTGAGCAGTTCTTC.